A single sample gave rise to the 20 T cell receptor beta chains below, sequenced in a study of identical twins. TCRdb called the 5' RACE reads again in MiXCR, with one record for every CDR3 protein. Among some 250,000 distinct CDR3 sequences listed, roughly an eighth were seen once. These data also featured in a second study, about yellow fever vaccine responses in identical twins.

The sequencing sample was made of memory (CD45RO+) T cells sorted from blood. All receptors derive from a woman between 18 and 30 years old in good health.

Worth noting for this clonotype: One base away lies a much larger clone, so this may be a sequencing read error. The CDR3 protein is CASSQGLYEQYF. The DNA for the CDR3 is TGTGCCAGCAGCCAAGGACTGTACGAGCAGTACTTC. The V and J genes are TRBV3-1 and TRBJ2-7; D is unclear. The germline V gene encodes CDR1 LGHDT and CDR2 YNNKEL (reference sequence). The V end was cut by 1 base, the J end by 4 bases, with 5 bases between. The CDR3 is 12 residues long.

This clonotype was found many times. The rearrangement links TRBV5-1 to TRBJ1-3, with D hard to call. Trimming removed 0 bases from V and 0 bases from J, with 4 bases in between. CDR1 and CDR2 (germline): SGHRS, YFSETQ. This CDR3 comprises 14 residues. For the CDR3, the DNA is TGCGCCAGCAGCTTGGATGACTCTGGAAACACCATATATTTT. Translated, it gives CASSLDDSGNTIYF.

CDR3 sequence reads: CSARDSGEPNEQFF. The CDR3 DNA reads as TGCAGTGCTAGAGATTCGGGGGAGCCGAATGAGCAGTTCTTC. The chain has TRBV20-1 and TRBJ2-1; D might be TRBD2 (6 bases). The germline V gene encodes CDR1 DFQATT and CDR2 SNEGSKA (reference sequence). This CDR3 contains 14 residues. Trimming pared 0 bases from V and 7 bases from J, leaving 13 bases between.

This clonotype was seen a handful of times. The chain is built from TRBV30 and TRBJ1-3, with TRBD1 matching over 7 bases. Germline trimming cut 4 bases from V and 0 bases from J; bases unmatched to any gene: 3. Germline V gives CDR1 GTSNPN, CDR2 SVGIG (reference sequence). The CDR3 totals 14 residues. CDR3 in DNA: TGTGCCTGGAAGACAGGGAACTCTGGAAACACCATATATTTT. This codes for CAWKTGNSGNTIYF. The complete variable domain, with remaining parts taken from reference TRBV30 and TRBJ1-3, reads SQTIHQWPATLVQPVGSPLSLECTVEGTSNPNLYWYRQAAGRGLQLLFYSVGIGQISSEVPQNLSASRPQDRQFILSSKKLLLSDSGFYLCAWKTGNSGNTIYFGEGSWLTVV.

This clonotype was seen many times. This chain connects TRBV10-3 to TRBJ1-3; perhaps TRBD1 as D (5 bases). Germline lookup yields CDR1 ENHRY and CDR2 SYGVKD. The CDR3 runs to 14 residues. V gave up 9 bases and J gave up 0 bases, with 12 bases separating them. CDR3 nucleotides: TGTGCCATTCTCTCAGGGCTCTCTGGAAACACCATATATTTT. It specifies CAILSGLSGNTIYF.

This chain joins TRBV6-2 or TRBV6-3 and TRBJ2-1; 8 positions agree with TRBD2. Trimming at V came to 5 bases and at J to 5 bases, leaving 8 bases not matched to a gene. Germline CDR1 reads MNHEY; CDR2 reads SVGEGT. The CDR3 is 15 residues long. The CDR3 DNA reads as TGTGCCAGCAGTCCAAGGACTAGCACCAACAATGAGCAGTTCTTC. Translated: CASSPRTSTNNEQFF.

The sample holds many counts of this clonotype. The gene calls are TRBV15 and TRBJ1-2; D not certain. Trimming took off 0 bases at V and 2 bases at J, with 7 bases between the two ends. This CDR3 contains 14 residues. Germline CDR1 is LNHNV and CDR2 is YYDKDF (reference sequence). CDR3 in amino acids: CATSRDQVNYGYTF. DNA for the CDR3: TGTGCCACCAGCAGAGATCAGGTGAACTATGGCTACACCTTC.

This clonotype was seen repeatedly, ten times or more. The genes are TRBV5-5 and TRBJ2-2; TRBD2 matches at 10 bases. V was clipped by 2 bases and J by 1 base; unmatched bases: 5. Germline-derived CDR1 and CDR2 are SGHKS and YYEKEE (reference sequence). The CDR3 length is 17 residues. The CDR3 DNA reads TGTGCCAGCAGCTTCCTAGCGGGAGTGAGGAACACCGGGGAGCTGTTTTTT. Its protein is CASSFLAGVRNTGELFF.

In this sample, this clonotype turned up a few times. The chain combines TRBV30 with TRBJ1-1, with D perhaps TRBD1 (5 bases). The germline V gene encodes CDR1 GTSNPN and CDR2 SVGIG (reference sequence). V lost 4 bases and J 1 base, leaving 16 bases between the germline ends. The CDR3 consists of 15 residues. The CDR3 loop reads CAWTWDPGRNTEAFF. The CDR3 DNA reads TGTGCCTGGACTTGGGATCCGGGGCGGAACACTGAAGCTTTCTTT.

This rearrangement joins TRBV20-1 to TRBJ2-5, with TRBD2 matching 7 bases. CDR1 and CDR2 (germline): DFQATT, SNEGSKA (reference sequence). After removal of 0 bases from V and 4 bases from J, the junction contained 2 bases not matched to a gene. The CDR3 length is 13 residues. The CDR3 sequence: CSAREGGLETQYF. The DNA for the CDR3 is TGCAGTGCTAGAGAGGGGGGGTTAGAGACCCAGTACTTC.

This clonotype was recorded a few times. The chain recombines TRBV6-5 with TRBJ1-1, with 8 bases that match TRBD1. Germline V gene lookup returns CDR1 MNHEY and CDR2 SVGAGI. This CDR3 has 16 amino acids. Germline trimming cut 4 bases from V and 5 bases from J; bases unmatched to any gene: 12. The CDR3 sequence: CASSSLGQGGRTEAFF. The CDR3 nucleotides are TGTGCCAGCAGTTCACTCGGACAGGGAGGCCGGACTGAAGCTTTCTTT.

This rearrangement joins TRBV3-1 to TRBJ2-7; a weak D match, TRBD2 (6 bases). The germline gives CDR1 LGHDT, CDR2 YNNKEL (reference sequence). V lost 0 bases, J lost 6 bases, and 12 bases lay in between. The CDR3 runs to 14 residues. The CDR3 spells CASSQDPGEGEQYF. In nucleotides, the CDR3 is TGTGCCAGCAGCCAAGACCCGGGAGAAGGCGAGCAGTACTTC.

V is TRBV5-8 and J is TRBJ1-1, with TRBD1 matching over 9 bases. The germline V gene encodes CDR1 SGHTS and CDR2 YDEGEE. There are 17 residues in the CDR3. J gave up 4 bases and V 0 bases, and 10 bases lay outside the gene matches. The DNA of the CDR3 is TGTGCCAGCAGCTTGGCCAAAGGACAGGGGTGGGTCACTGAAGCTTTCTTT. This encodes CASSLAKGQGWVTEAFF.

This clonotype was detected many times. J is TRBJ2-3 and V is TRBV20-1; weak D call: TRBD2 (5 bases). The CDR3 is made up of 16 amino acids. V was shortened by 0 bases and J by 3 bases, with 16 bases between the two germline ends. Germline V gene lookup returns CDR1 DFQATT and CDR2 SNEGSKA (reference sequence). The CDR3 DNA reads TGCAGTGCTAGAGATCCTGGACTTCGACTGACAGATACGCAGTATTTT. This codes for CSARDPGLRLTDTQYF.

Only a few counts were recorded for this clonotype. The chain has TRBV4-3 and TRBJ2-1; no definite D call. The CDR3 covers 13 residues. Germline loops: CDR1 LGHNA, CDR2 YSLEER. V gave up 1 base and J gave up 13 bases, with 14 bases separating them. This chain's CDR3 is CASSQVRETYQFF. The CDR3 coding sequence is TGCGCCAGCAGCCAAGTTCGAGAAACGTATCAGTTCTTC.

Only a few counts were recorded for this clonotype. V is TRBV7-2 and J is TRBJ1-1, with D unresolved. The germline CDR1 and CDR2 sequences are SGHTA and FQGNSA. This CDR3 is built from 14 residues. V lost 5 bases and J lost 4, with 14 bases in between. The CDR3 nucleotides are TGTGCCAGCAGCGTGGACCGTGGAACCACTGAAGCTTTCTTT. It is translated as CASSVDRGTTEAFF.

Many counts were recorded for this clonotype. The chain employs TRBV10-3 and TRBJ2-2; TRBD1 aligns across 7 bases. CDR3 size: 15 residues. Germline values: CDR1 ENHRY, CDR2 SYGVKD. V lost 6 bases to trimming and J lost 7 bases; unmatched junction nucleotides: 11. The CDR3 region is CAISYSGTVHGELFF. DNA for the CDR3: TGTGCCATCAGCTATTCCGGGACAGTCCACGGGGAGCTGTTTTTT.

The V gene is TRBV20-1, the J gene TRBJ2-7; D tentatively reads TRBD1 or TRBD2 (5 bases each). Germline V gene sequence: CDR1 DFQATT, CDR2 SNEGSKA (reference sequence). Between the trimmed V and J ends, which lost 6 bases and 6 bases, there was a span of 21 bases. This CDR3 contains 14 residues. DNA of the CDR3: TGCAGTGCCCATTATCAGGGAGATATCTCCGAGCAGTACTTC. It codes for CSAHYQGDISEQYF.

This clonotype has at least ten counts. The chain has TRBV9 and TRBJ2-1; TRBD1 or TRBD2 may be the D gene (5 bases each). The V and J ends lost 5 bases and 7 bases respectively, with 7 bases between them. Looked up from germline, CDR1 is SGDLS and CDR2 is YYNGEE. The CDR3 extends over 11 amino acids. The CDR3 loop is CASRGVNEQFF. The CDR3 DNA reads TGTGCCAGCAGGGGGGTGAATGAGCAGTTCTTC.

This clonotype has more than one count but fewer than ten. This chain links TRBV30 with TRBJ2-3; 8 positions match TRBD2. V lost 1 base and J lost 1; bases outside the gene matches: 7. The CDR3 loop spans 16 amino acids. CDR1 is GTSNPN and CDR2 is SVGIG in the germline V gene (reference sequence). The CDR3 sequence is CAWSGLAGARTDTQYF. The DNA for the CDR3 is TGTGCCTGGAGTGGCCTAGCGGGTGCCCGCACAGATACGCAGTATTTT.